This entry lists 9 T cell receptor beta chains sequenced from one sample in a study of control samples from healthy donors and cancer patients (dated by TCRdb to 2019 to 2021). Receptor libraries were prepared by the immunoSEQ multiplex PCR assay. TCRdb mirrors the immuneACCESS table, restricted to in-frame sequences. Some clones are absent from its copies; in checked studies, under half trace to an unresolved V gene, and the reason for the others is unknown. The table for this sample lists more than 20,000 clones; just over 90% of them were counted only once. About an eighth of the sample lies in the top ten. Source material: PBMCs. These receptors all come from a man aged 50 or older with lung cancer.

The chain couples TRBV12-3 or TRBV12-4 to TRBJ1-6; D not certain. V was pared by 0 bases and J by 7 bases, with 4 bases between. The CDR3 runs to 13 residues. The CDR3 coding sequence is TGTGCCAGCAGTTTAGCGCAGAATTCACCCCTCCACTTT. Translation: CASSLAQNSPLHF.

CDR3 nucleotide sequence: TGTGCCAGCAGCCAAGATCCAGGGGCACCCACCGGGGAGCTGTTTTTT. Translation: CASSQDPGAPTGELFF. The rearrangement joins TRBV14 to TRBJ2-2; possibly TRBD1 for D (6 bases). The CDR3 runs to 16 residues. V lost 0 bases and J lost 4, with 12 bases in between. Germline V gives CDR1 SGHDN, CDR2 FVKESK.

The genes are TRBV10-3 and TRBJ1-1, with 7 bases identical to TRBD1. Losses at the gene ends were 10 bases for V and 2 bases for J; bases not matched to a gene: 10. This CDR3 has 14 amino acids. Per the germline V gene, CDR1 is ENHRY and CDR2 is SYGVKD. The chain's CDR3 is CATLPGQRNTEAFF. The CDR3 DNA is TGTGCCACCCTTCCGGGACAGAGAAACACTGAAGCTTTCTTT.

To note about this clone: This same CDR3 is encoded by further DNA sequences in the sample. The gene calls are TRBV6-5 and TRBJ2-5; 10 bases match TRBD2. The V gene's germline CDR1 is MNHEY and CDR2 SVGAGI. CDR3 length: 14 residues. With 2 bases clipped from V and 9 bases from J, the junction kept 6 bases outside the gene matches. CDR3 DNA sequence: TGTGCCAGCAGTTACCGGCAGCGGGGGGGGGCCCAGTACTTC. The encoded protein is CASSYRQRGGAQYF.

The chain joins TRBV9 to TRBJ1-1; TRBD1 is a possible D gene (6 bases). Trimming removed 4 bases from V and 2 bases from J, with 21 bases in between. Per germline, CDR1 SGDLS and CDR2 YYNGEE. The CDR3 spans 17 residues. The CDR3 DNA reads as TGTGCCAGCAGCCCAGCGACAGGCTCGATATCTAACACTGAAGCTTTCTTT. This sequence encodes CASSPATGSISNTEAFF.

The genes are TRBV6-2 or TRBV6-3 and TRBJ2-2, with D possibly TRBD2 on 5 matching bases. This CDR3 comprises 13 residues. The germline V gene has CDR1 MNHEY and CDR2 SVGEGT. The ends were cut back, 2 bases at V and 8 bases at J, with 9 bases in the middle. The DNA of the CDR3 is TGTGCCAGCAGTTACACGGAGGCGGGGGAGCTGTTTTTT. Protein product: CASSYTEAGELFF.

The CDR3 is CASSYSPEETQYF. The CDR3 nucleotides read TGTGCCAGCAGTTACTCCCCCGAAGAGACCCAGTACTTC. This chain uses TRBV6-2 or TRBV6-3 with TRBJ2-5; no clear D. Germline CDR1 and CDR2: MNHEY and SVGEGT. This CDR3 comprises 13 residues. V gave up 0 bases and J gave up 3 bases, with 5 bases separating them.

The DNA for the CDR3 is TGTGCCAGCGTTTTAACGACGCGCAGGGCCTTTACCACGCAGTATTTT. Residues: CASVLTTRRAFTTQYF. The chain has TRBV7-8 and TRBJ2-3; the D gene is possibly TRBD1 (5 bases). V was shortened by 8 bases and J by 9 bases, with 27 bases between the two germline ends. The CDR3 is 16 amino acids. Per the germline V gene, CDR1 is SGHVS and CDR2 is FQNEAQ.

CDR3 nucleotide sequence: TGTGCCAGCTCACTGACAGGGGACGGCACTGAAGCTTTCTTT. Translating it yields CASSLTGDGTEAFF. The gene calls are TRBV6-5 and TRBJ1-1; 8 nucleotides align to TRBD1. V lost 8 bases and J lost 4; bases outside the gene matches: 9. Germline V gene data show CDR1 as MNHEY and CDR2 as SVGAGI. The CDR3 contains 14 residues.